The TCR beta chain described here comes from a study of blood T cell repertoires in COVID-19. Study details: The cDNA or gDNA used as material had been derived from T cells, B-cell-depleted T cells, or PBMCs.

Recruitment covered about 26 US areas and drew participants whose ages spanned 18 to 89 years. Researchers sorted participants into cohorts using their self-reported clinical history. Germline CDR1 is SEHNR and CDR2 is FQNEAQ (reference sequence). This CDR3 region has 16 residues. Trimming pared 4 bases from V and 4 bases from J, leaving 19 bases between. In the authors' workflow: For nucleated cells, counts were estimated from reference gene primer amplification. The protocol was immunoSEQ multiplex PCR, while the TCRdb copy is restricted to in-frame clones and leaves out a portion. That table furnishes V, J and clone size, whereas the DNA furnished D and trimming. Among about 250,000 clones, about four fifths were seen once, and the ten largest hold approximately 4%.

The rearrangement links TRBV7-9 to TRBJ2-5, with unresolved D. The sequence derives from a woman in her thirties or forties who had been exposed to COVID-19. The sample taken for sequencing was PBMCs or T cells enriched from blood (not recorded which). The CDR3 DNA sequence: TGTGCCAGCAGCTCCTTTTCAGGCTGGGCGCGAGAGACCCAGTACTTC. This encodes CASSSFSGWARETQYF.